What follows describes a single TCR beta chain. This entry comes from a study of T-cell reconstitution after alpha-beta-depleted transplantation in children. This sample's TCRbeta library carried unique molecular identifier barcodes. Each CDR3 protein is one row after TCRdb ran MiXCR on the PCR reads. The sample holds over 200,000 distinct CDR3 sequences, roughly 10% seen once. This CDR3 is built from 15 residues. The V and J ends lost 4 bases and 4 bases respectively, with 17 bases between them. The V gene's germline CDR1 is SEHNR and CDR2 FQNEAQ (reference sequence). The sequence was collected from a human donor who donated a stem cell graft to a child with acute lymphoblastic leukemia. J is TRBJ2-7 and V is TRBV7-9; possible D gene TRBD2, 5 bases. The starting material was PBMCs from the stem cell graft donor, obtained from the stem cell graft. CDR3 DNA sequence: TGTGCCAGCAGCTCGAGCGGAGTAGAATTATACGAGCAGTACTTC. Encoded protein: CASSSSGVELYEQYF.